Shown below are 30 T cell receptor beta chains from a single sample sequenced in a study of cytomegalovirus exposure and HLA in healthy donors. PCR amplification relied on 60 Vbeta primers (plus 13 Jbeta primers). TCRdb's copy holds only in-frame clones and misses some; the assay was immunoSEQ multiplex PCR. Counted here are about 240,000 clones, more than 70% occurring once; the ten biggest clones make up around 0.45%. The sample taken for sequencing was PBMCs. The receptors derive from a boy aged 10-17 years in good health and CMV-seronegative.

This clone occurred a few times. V is TRBV29-1 and J is TRBJ1-2; the D gene is possibly TRBD1 (5 bases). This CDR3 spans 13 amino acids. Trimming stripped 5 bases from V and 1 base from J, with 11 bases between. Germline lookup yields CDR1 SQVTM and CDR2 ANQGSEA. CDR3 region: CSVQGIDNYGYTF. The CDR3 bases are TGCAGCGTTCAGGGTATTGATAACTATGGCTACACCTTC. The full variable domain, rest sourced from reference TRBV29-1 and TRBJ1-2, is SAVISQKPSRDICQRGTSLTIQCQVDSQVTMMFWYRQQPGQSLTLIATANQGSEATYESGFVIDKFPISRPNLTFSTLTVSNMSPEDSSIYLCSVQGIDNYGYTFGSGTRLTVV.

The J gene is TRBJ2-5, the V gene TRBV10-3; perhaps TRBD2 as D (5 bases). The V gene lost 3 bases and the J gene lost 5 bases, with 16 bases spanning the gap. The CDR3 has 15 residues. The germline V gene has CDR1 ENHRY and CDR2 SYGVKD. CDR3: CAISDEGSGVETQYF. In nucleotides, the CDR3 is TGTGCCATCAGTGATGAGGGAAGTGGAGTCGAGACCCAGTACTTC.

The chain has TRBV30 and TRBJ2-6, with D unclear. V was cut by 1 base and J by 6 bases, with 7 bases left in between. CDR1 and CDR2 from the germline V gene are GTSNPN and SVGIG (reference sequence). The CDR3 length is 13 residues. In DNA, the CDR3 is TGTGCCTGGAGTGGCTCAGAGGCCAACGTCCTGACTTTC. Translated: CAWSGSEANVLTF.

V is TRBV27 and J is TRBJ2-5; D remains unclear. CDR1 and CDR2 (germline): MNHEY, SMNVEV (reference sequence). Trimming cost V 2 bases and J 13 bases, with 17 bases left between them. This CDR3 region has 13 residues. CDR3 loop: CASSLKFGTEMYF. The CDR3 DNA reads TGTGCCAGCAGTTTAAAATTTGGTACAGAGATGTACTTC.

The chain couples TRBV7-9 to TRBJ2-1, with TRBD1 as a possible D gene (5 bases). The CDR3 is made up of 13 amino acids. V dropped 4 bases and J dropped 6 bases, with 10 bases sitting between them. Germline assignment: CDR1 SEHNR and CDR2 FQNEAQ (reference sequence). The CDR3 reads CASSSVRGNEQFF. The CDR3 nucleotides are TGTGCCAGCAGCTCAGTAAGGGGCAATGAGCAGTTCTTC.

The chain carries TRBV18 and TRBJ2-5; no reliable D call. The germline V and J ends were trimmed by 2 bases and 5 bases, with 9 bases remaining between them. Per the germline V gene, CDR1 is KGHSH and CDR2 is LQKENI. The length of the CDR3 is 13 residues. The CDR3 spells CASSPWVGETQYF. The CDR3 DNA reads as TGTGCCAGCTCACCATGGGTGGGCGAGACCCAGTACTTC.

This clone was observed a single time. This chain connects TRBV10-1 to TRBJ2-4; D call uncertain. V was cut by 0 bases and J by 4 bases, with 7 bases left in between. CDR1 and CDR2 (germline): WNHNN, SYGVQD (reference sequence). This CDR3 contains 14 residues. The CDR3 loop reads CASSESSKKNIQYF. Written as DNA, the CDR3 is TGCGCCAGCAGTGAGTCGAGTAAGAAAAACATTCAGTACTTC.

The rearrangement joins TRBV5-1 to TRBJ2-2; possibly TRBD2 for D (5 bases). Germline CDR1 is SGHRS and CDR2 is YFSETQ. The CDR3 has 14 amino acids. V was trimmed by 2 bases and J by 2 bases, leaving 7 bases between them. The CDR3 region is CASSFSGNTGELFF. DNA of the CDR3: TGCGCCAGCAGCTTCAGCGGTAACACCGGGGAGCTGTTTTTT. Filled out from reference TRBV5-1 and TRBJ2-2, the complete variable domain reads KAGVTQTPRYLIKTRGQQVTLSCSPISGHRSVSWYQQTPGQGLQFLFEYFSETQRNKGNFPGRFSGRQFSNSRSEMNVSTLELGDSALYLCASSFSGNTGELFFGEGSRLTVL.

This chain uses TRBV6-5 with TRBJ1-1; D uncertain. The CDR3 has 16 amino acids. The germline V and J ends were trimmed by 0 bases and 0 bases, with 11 bases remaining between them. In germline, CDR1 is MNHEY, CDR2 SVGAGI. CDR3 in amino acids: CASSYSGGEMNTEAFF. The DNA of the CDR3 is TGTGCCAGCAGTTACTCGGGTGGGGAGATGAACACTGAAGCTTTCTTT.

The chain recombines TRBV30 with TRBJ2-5; the match to TRBD1 covers 10 bases. CDR1 and CDR2 from the germline V gene are GTSNPN and SVGIG (reference sequence). With 4 bases clipped from V and 5 bases from J, the junction kept 10 bases outside the gene matches. The CDR3 covers 15 residues. The CDR3 loop is CAWTRLRTGGETQYF. The CDR3 DNA is TGTGCCTGGACAAGGTTAAGGACAGGGGGGGAGACCCAGTACTTC.

The chain carries TRBV6-4 and TRBJ1-5, with D perhaps matching TRBD1 (6 bases). Trimming left V 4 bases short and J 0 bases short, with 7 bases between. The CDR3 totals 14 residues. The V gene's germline CDR1 is MRHNA and CDR2 SNTAGT. CDR3 amino acids: CASSAQGSNQPQHF. CDR3 DNA sequence: TGTGCCAGCAGTGCACAGGGTAGCAATCAGCCCCAGCATTTT.

The sample holds a few counts of this clone. The V and J genes are TRBV18 and TRBJ1-1; D unresolved. Germline CDR1 reads KGHSH; CDR2 reads LQKENI. V gave up 2 bases and J gave up 3 bases, with 7 bases separating them. The length of the CDR3 is 13 residues. CDR3 DNA sequence: TGTGCCAGCTCACCATCAGGTCACACTGAAGCTTTCTTT. Amino acids: CASSPSGHTEAFF.

This rearrangement joins TRBV5-1 to TRBJ2-5; 7 positions agree with TRBD2. The J call is uncertain, as TRBJ2-7 better fits the DNA end. CDR3 size: 16 residues. Germline CDR1 SGHRS, CDR2 YFSETQ. CDR3 in DNA: TGCGCCAGCAGCTTATGGGGGGGACTACCCGCCCACGAGCAGTACTTC. This translates into CASSLWGGLPAHEQYF.

This chain connects TRBV27 to TRBJ2-5, with 9 bases matching TRBD2. The CDR3 runs to 16 residues. The germline V gene has CDR1 MNHEY and CDR2 SMNVEV (reference sequence). Germline trimming cut 10 bases from V and 3 bases from J; bases unmatched to any gene: 15. CDR3 DNA sequence: TGTGCCACCTTGCCTCTAGCAGGCGGGAGGGAAGAGACCCAGTACTTC. As protein: CATLPLAGGREETQYF.

J is TRBJ1-3 and V is TRBV15; D call uncertain. Germline loops: CDR1 LNHNV, CDR2 YYDKDF (reference sequence). The CDR3 runs to 16 residues. The V gene lost 5 bases and the J gene lost 0 bases, with 14 bases spanning the gap. As DNA, the CDR3 is TGTGCCACCAGCGCTCGGACTGTGAGCTCTGGAAACACCATATATTTT. Protein product: CATSARTVSSGNTIYF.

The chain couples TRBV7-9 to TRBJ2-1, with 10 bases identical to TRBD2. Per germline, CDR1 SEHNR and CDR2 FQNEAQ (reference sequence). J gave up 5 bases and V 1 base, and 8 bases lay outside the gene matches. The CDR3 is 17 residues long. The CDR3 loop reads CASSLVDLAGGNNEQFF. For the CDR3, the DNA is TGTGCCAGCAGCTTAGTGGACTTAGCGGGGGGCAACAATGAGCAGTTCTTC.

The rearrangement uses TRBV7-2 and TRBJ2-7; 13 bases map to TRBD2. The germline gives CDR1 SGHTA, CDR2 FQGNSA. This CDR3 comprises 15 residues. Unmatched junction bases numbered 7, after V lost 5 bases and J lost 6 bases. Here the CDR3 reads CASSPGLAGVGEQYF. CDR3 in DNA: TGTGCCAGCAGCCCCGGACTAGCGGGAGTGGGCGAGCAGTACTTC.

The V and J genes are TRBV19 and TRBJ2-1; 9 nucleotides match TRBD2. CDR1 is LNHDA and CDR2 is SQIVND in the germline V gene (reference sequence). CDR3 length equals 15 residues. The junction had 11 bases not matched to a gene; V was cut back by 5 bases and J by 9 bases. CDR3 nucleotides: TGTGCCAGTAGTGTTGCGGGAGGGCCCGAATGTGAGCAGTTCTTC. Translating it yields CASSVAGGPECEQFF.

This chain uses TRBV7-6 with TRBJ2-3; D remains ambiguous. CDR3 length: 14 residues. Trimming removed 5 bases from V and 2 bases from J, with 11 bases in between. The V gene's germline CDR1 is SGHVS and CDR2 FNYEAQ. DNA for the CDR3: TGTGCCAGCAGCCGAAGTGGCCACACAGATACGCAGTATTTT. It translates to CASSRSGHTDTQYF.

This CDR3 reads CASSQGVLADTQYF. In DNA form, the CDR3 reads TGTGCCAGCAGCCAAGGGGTCTTAGCAGATACGCAGTATTTT. The gene calls are TRBV7-6 and TRBJ2-3, with D perhaps matching TRBD1 (5 bases). The CDR3 has 14 amino acids. The germline CDR1 and CDR2 sequences are SGHVS and FNYEAQ. Trimming left V 5 bases short and J 4 bases short, with 13 bases between.

The chain carries TRBV18 and TRBJ1-1; D might be TRBD1 (5 bases). Per germline, CDR1 KGHSH and CDR2 LQKENI. V was shortened by 5 bases and J by 6 bases, with 13 bases between the two germline ends. The CDR3 runs to 13 residues. The CDR3, as DNA: TGTGCCAGCTCAGATGGGACTGTTGCTGAAGCTTTCTTT. Translating gives CASSDGTVAEAFF.

V usage is TRBV20-1 and J usage is TRBJ1-2; D uncertain. The CDR3 contains 11 residues. Germline V gives CDR1 DFQATT, CDR2 SNEGSKA (reference sequence). V lost 2 bases to trimming and J lost 7 bases, with 8 bases between them. The CDR3 bases are TGCAGTGCTAGACTACCGGGTGGCTACACCTTC. This encodes CSARLPGGYTF.

This clone was seen more than once but under ten times. For the CDR3, the DNA is TGTGCCTGGGGCCCCCAGAACACTGAAGCTTTCTTT. It translates to CAWGPQNTEAFF. V gene TRBV30 combines with J gene TRBJ1-1; D ambiguous. V lost 5 bases to trimming and J lost 1 base, with 8 bases between them. Looked up from germline, CDR1 is GTSNPN and CDR2 is SVGIG (reference sequence). This CDR3 spans 12 amino acids.

The V and J genes are TRBV2 and TRBJ2-1; TRBD2 matches at 14 bases. CDR1 is SNHLY and CDR2 is FYNNEI in the germline V gene. This CDR3 contains 22 residues. V lost 3 bases to trimming and J lost 0 bases; unmatched junction nucleotides: 16. The CDR3 DNA follows: TGTGCCAGCAGTGACTCCGTCCGGACTAGCGGGAGGCCATACCACTCCTACAATGAGCAGTTCTTC. Its protein is CASSDSVRTSGRPYHSYNEQFF.

A few counts support this clone. The chain has TRBV11-3 and TRBJ1-1, with D possibly TRBD1 on 5 matching bases. CDR3 length equals 15 residues. Germline lookup yields CDR1 SGHNT and CDR2 YENEEA. V lost 2 bases to trimming and J lost 5 bases, with 15 bases between them. The CDR3 protein is CASSLRGPAGTEAFF. For the CDR3, the DNA is TGTGCCAGCAGCTTAAGGGGACCCGCGGGGACTGAAGCTTTCTTT.

This clone turned up a few times. The chain links TRBV5-1 to TRBJ1-3; 9 bases are a match to TRBD1. J gave up 0 bases and V 0 bases, and 4 bases lay outside the gene matches. The CDR3 is 17 residues long. CDR1 and CDR2 from the germline V gene are SGHRS and YFSETQ. The CDR3 spells CASSLEGTGRSGNTIYF. CDR3 in DNA: TGCGCCAGCAGCTTGGAAGGGACAGGGCGCTCTGGAAACACCATATATTTT.

This sequence joins TRBV23-1 and TRBJ2-1; TRBD2 matches 11 bases. TRBV23-1 is reported as an ORF; its role is uncertain. Trimming took 8 bases from V and 0 from J; bases not matched to a gene: 24. This CDR3 has 22 residues. As DNA, the CDR3 is TGCGCCAGCGAGGATCAGGGGTGGCGTGGACTAGCGGGTCCCCGCTCCTACAATGAGCAGTTCTTC. Translating gives CASEDQGWRGLAGPRSYNEQFF.

V and J are TRBV5-1 and TRBJ2-4, with D hard to call. This CDR3 contains 17 residues. Germline CDR1 reads SGHRS; CDR2 reads YFSETQ. V shed 0 bases and J shed 0 bases, with 13 bases lying between them. CDR3: CASSLVQEILAKNIQYF. DNA for the CDR3: TGCGCCAGCAGCTTGGTTCAAGAAATACTAGCCAAAAACATTCAGTACTTC.

This chain uses TRBV11-2 with TRBJ2-2; 8 bases align to TRBD2. The V gene's germline CDR1 is SGHAT and CDR2 FQNNGV. Trimming took 5 bases from V and 9 from J; bases not matched to a gene: 17. This CDR3 contains 17 residues. CDR3 protein: CASSPEGGSGGPRELFF. In DNA form, the CDR3 reads TGTGCCAGCAGCCCGGAGGGTGGGTCGGGAGGGCCGAGGGAGCTGTTTTTT.

This chain joins TRBV28 and TRBJ2-5, with D possibly matching TRBD1 (5 bases). CDR1 is MDHEN, CDR2 SYDVKM, per germline. Trimming left V 5 bases short and J 4 bases short, with 11 bases between. The CDR3 totals 13 residues. CDR3: CASSLRVRETQYF. The CDR3 region has the DNA TGTGCCAGCAGTCTCAGGGTTCGAGAGACCCAGTACTTC.